Reported below is one T cell receptor (beta chain). As yet, its antigen is unknown. These data are taken from a study of shared clonotypes between healthy human individuals. Naive CD8 cells comprised CD45RO-negative, CCR7-positively selected cells, excluding terminally differentiated effector memory CD45RA+ cells. Deep-level running was used for the assay. Measured with immunoSEQ multiplex PCR; TCRdb has only the in-frame clones, and not every one. The top ten hold about 1.7% of the sample, which has some 2.1 million clones, 85% to 95% seen once. In germline, CDR1 is SGHDT, CDR2 YYEEEE. V lost 0 bases and J lost 8; bases outside the gene matches: 13. This CDR3 contains 18 residues. Study-wide points: Clonotype sharing among donors likely depends on sequencing depth. Inspection by rarefaction showed sorted-subset sequencing to be incomplete despite large depth.

The sequence was collected from a man aged 18 to 35 in good health. Some clones in this sample may be carry-over from other donors' samples. The genes are TRBV5-6 and TRBJ1-4; TRBD1 agrees at 10 bases. Sequenced input: naive CD8+ T cells from PBMCs. CDR3 protein: CASSLGSGTGVLEEKLFF. The CDR3 DNA reads TGTGCCAGCAGCTTGGGTTCTGGGACAGGGGTCCTCGAGGAAAAACTGTTTTTT.